Below, 26 T cell receptor beta chains from the same sample are listed, as sequenced in a study of T cell responses to AZD1222 COVID-19 vaccine. Repertoires were generated with immunoSEQ multiplex PCR, while TCRdb's copy carries only in-frame clones and drops some. The data hold about 150,000 clones, with approximately 90% observed a single time. The input for sequencing was peripheral blood, taken on day 0 of AZD1222 vaccination. The receptors stem from an adult in good health.

The V call is TRBV20-1, the J call TRBJ1-1; no clear D gene. Germline CDR1 reads DFQATT; CDR2 reads SNEGSKA (reference sequence). The CDR3 is 14 amino acids. The V end lost 3 bases, the J end lost 1 base, and 12 bases lay between the germline ends. CDR3 coding DNA: TGCAGTGCTAGTTGGCGGTTTGGGAACACTGAAGCTTTCTTT. As protein: CSASWRFGNTEAFF.

A single count supports this clone. V gene TRBV27 combines with J gene TRBJ1-3; D remains ambiguous. Looked up from germline, CDR1 is MNHEY and CDR2 is SMNVEV (reference sequence). Trimming shortened V by 5 bases and J by 0 bases, and 8 bases separated the two germline ends. This CDR3 comprises 14 residues. CDR3 region: CASSTSNSGNTIYF. The CDR3 region has the DNA TGTGCCAGCAGTACAAGCAACTCTGGAAACACCATATATTTT.

The gene calls are TRBV10-3 and TRBJ2-1; the D is unclear. CDR1 is ENHRY and CDR2 is SYGVKD in the germline V gene. Trimming stripped 10 bases from V and 6 bases from J, with 13 bases between. CDR3 length equals 12 residues. The DNA of the CDR3 is TGTGCCACCCTAAGGCCGGTCAATGAGCAGTTCTTC. This sequence encodes CATLRPVNEQFF.

The chain's CDR3 is CASSLDGFEGSPLHF. DNA for the CDR3: TGCGCCAGCAGCTTGGATGGATTTGAGGGTTCACCCCTCCACTTT. The genes are TRBV5-1 and TRBJ1-6; D remains unclear. V shed 0 bases and J shed 9 bases, with 13 bases lying between them. The CDR3 spans 15 residues. The germline CDR1 and CDR2 sequences are SGHRS and YFSETQ.

V gene TRBV30 combines with J gene TRBJ1-2, with D hard to call. Deletions cut 3 bases from V and 5 bases from J, with 13 bases between. The germline CDR1 and CDR2 sequences are GTSNPN and SVGIG (reference sequence). The CDR3 is made up of 13 amino acids. CDR3 region: CAWRKDRLYGYTF. CDR3 bases: TGTGCCTGGAGAAAGGATCGCTTGTATGGCTACACCTTC.

CDR3 coding DNA: TGTGCCAGCAGTTTAGGGCAGGGAAACACCATATATTTT. Protein: CASSLGQGNTIYF. The rearrangement uses TRBV12-3 or TRBV12-4 and TRBJ1-3; D unresolved. Trimming took 1 base from V and 4 from J, leaving 5 bases between them. This CDR3 spans 13 amino acids.

The chain is built from TRBV7-9 and TRBJ2-7; possible D gene TRBD1, 5 bases. V was pared by 5 bases and J by 4 bases, with 15 bases between. Per the germline V gene, CDR1 is SEHNR and CDR2 is FQNEAQ (reference sequence). The length of the CDR3 is 14 residues. Written as DNA, the CDR3 is TGTGCCAGCAGCCCTGAAGCGACAGCATACGAGCAGTACTTC. Encoded protein: CASSPEATAYEQYF.

The CDR3 DNA is TGCAGCGTTGAGACTAGCGGGAGGGAGGATACGCAGTATTTT. Protein sequence: CSVETSGREDTQYF. The chain combines TRBV29-1 with TRBJ2-3, with 14 bases fitting TRBD2. Germline V gene lookup returns CDR1 SQVTM and CDR2 ANQGSEA. The CDR3 totals 14 residues. The V segment lost 3 bases and the J segment 6 bases; nucleotides outside the gene matches: 2.

The V and J genes are TRBV28 and TRBJ2-3, with D unresolved. CDR3 length: 13 amino acids. The V gene lost 4 bases and the J gene lost 4 bases, with 9 bases spanning the gap. Looked up from germline, CDR1 is MDHEN and CDR2 is SYDVKM. The CDR3 region has the DNA TGTGCCAGCAGTTCCCGACCGCCAGATACGCAGTATTTT. Translation gives CASSSRPPDTQYF.

This sequence joins TRBV6-2 or TRBV6-3 and TRBJ1-5; no firm D call. Trimming removed 2 bases from V and 0 bases from J, with 5 bases in between. Germline CDR1 reads MNHEY; CDR2 reads SVGEGT. The CDR3 covers 14 residues. The CDR3 DNA follows: TGTGCCAGCAGTTACGGGATTAGCAATCAGCCCCAGCATTTT. This gives the protein CASSYGISNQPQHF.

V is TRBV6-5 and J is TRBJ2-7, with 8 bases aligning to TRBD2. V dropped 5 bases and J dropped 0; count of bases not matched to a gene: 6. Germline V CDR1 and CDR2: MNHEY, SVGAGI. This CDR3 region has 15 residues. CDR3 DNA sequence: TGTGCCAGCAGTCGGCAACTAGCGGACTCCTACGAGCAGTACTTC. It specifies CASSRQLADSYEQYF.

The chain recombines TRBV13 with TRBJ1-1, with D possibly being TRBD1 (5 bases). V lost 7 bases, J lost 1 base, and 16 bases lay in between. Germline V CDR1 and CDR2: PRHDT, FYEKMQ (reference sequence). The CDR3 runs 15 residues. The chain's CDR3 is CASTIRGAPNTEAFF. The CDR3 DNA sequence: TGTGCCAGCACCATAAGAGGGGCTCCGAACACTGAAGCTTTCTTT.

The chain carries TRBV4-3 and TRBJ1-1; D is uncertain. This CDR3 has 15 amino acids. The V gene's germline CDR1 is LGHNA and CDR2 YSLEER. The ends were cut back, 0 bases at V and 1 base at J, with 9 bases in the middle. Here the CDR3 reads CASSQDRATNTEAFF. The CDR3 DNA follows: TGCGCCAGCAGCCAAGATCGGGCTACGAACACTGAAGCTTTCTTT.

With regard to this clone: Other DNA sequences in the same sample also yield this CDR3. The genes are TRBV6-5 and TRBJ1-3; no firm D call. V dropped 0 bases and J dropped 2 bases, with 2 bases sitting between them. Germline assignment: CDR1 MNHEY and CDR2 SVGAGI. The length of the CDR3 is 13 residues. CDR3 DNA: TGTGCCAGCAGTTACTCCGCTGGAAACACCATATATTTT. Translation gives CASSYSAGNTIYF.

This chain joins TRBV7-2 and TRBJ2-1; 14 bases align to TRBD2. CDR1 is SGHTA, CDR2 FQGNSA, per germline. The CDR3 is 17 amino acids. After removal of 1 base from V and 4 bases from J, the junction contained 3 bases not matched to a gene. The CDR3 here is CASSLGLAGGNYNEQFF. The CDR3 region has the DNA TGTGCCAGCAGCTTAGGACTAGCGGGAGGGAATTACAATGAGCAGTTCTTC.

On this clone: Different DNA sequences within this sample yield the same CDR3. The chain is built from TRBV7-2 and TRBJ2-3; D is unclear. Per germline, CDR1 SGHTA and CDR2 FQGNSA. The CDR3 has 15 residues. V gave up 0 bases and J gave up 5 bases, with 12 bases separating them. CDR3 DNA: TGTGCCAGCAGCTTAGCGTCTCGGGTGGGAGATACGCAGTATTTT. Translation: CASSLASRVGDTQYF.

The chain is built from TRBV11-3 and TRBJ2-3; D unresolved. The CDR3 covers 14 residues. Germline V CDR1 and CDR2: SGHNT, YENEEA. V was pared by 5 bases and J by 2 bases, with 11 bases between. The CDR3 sequence: CASSPTRSTDTQYF. DNA for the CDR3: TGTGCCAGCAGCCCGACTCGATCCACAGATACGCAGTATTTT. The full variable domain, its missing parts supplied by reference TRBV11-3 and TRBJ2-3, is EAGVVQSPRYKIIEKKQPVAFWCNPISGHNTLYWYLQNLGQGPELLIRYENEEAVDDSQLPKDRFSAERLKGVDSTLKIQPAELGDSAVYLCASSPTRSTDTQYFGPGTRLTVL.

This clone was counted once. This chain joins TRBV15 and TRBJ1-4, with D tentatively TRBD1 (5 bases). Trimming shortened V by 1 base and J by 5 bases, and 14 bases separated the two germline ends. CDR1 and CDR2 (germline): LNHNV, YYDKDF (reference sequence). The CDR3 contains 16 residues. The CDR3 reads CATSRARGPGNEKLFF. In DNA form, the CDR3 reads TGTGCCACCAGCAGAGCGAGGGGCCCAGGGAATGAAAAACTGTTTTTT.

V gene TRBV7-8 combines with J gene TRBJ2-7; D possibly corresponds to TRBD2 (5 bases). Per germline, CDR1 SGHVS and CDR2 FQNEAQ. The CDR3 is 14 amino acids. V was pared by 4 bases and J by 3 bases, with 13 bases between. The CDR3 region is CASSSAEGLYEQYF. The CDR3 nucleotides are TGTGCCAGCAGCTCCGCCGAGGGCCTCTACGAGCAGTACTTC.

The rearrangement uses TRBV5-6 and TRBJ2-7, with D maybe TRBD2 (6 bases). The CDR3 runs to 14 residues. Looked up from germline, CDR1 is SGHDT and CDR2 is YYEEEE. The V and J ends lost 4 bases and 9 bases respectively, with 20 bases between them. This CDR3 is CASSRGIPREGQYF. The CDR3 DNA follows: TGTGCCAGCAGCCGCGGGATCCCTAGAGAGGGGCAGTACTTC. The full variable domain, completed using reference TRBV5-6 and TRBJ2-7, is DAGVTQSPTHLIKTRGQQVTLRCSPKSGHDTVSWYQQALGQGPQFIFQYYEEEERQRGNFPDRFSGHQFPNYSSELNVNALLLGDSALYLCASSRGIPREGQYFGPGTRLTVT.

The chain uses TRBV19 and TRBJ1-2, with 9 bases fitting TRBD1. The CDR3 totals 15 residues. Germline CDR1 and CDR2: LNHDA and SQIVND (reference sequence). V gave up 6 bases and J gave up 4 bases; unmatched junction bases: 9. CDR3: CASSYWGQGVYGYTF. The CDR3 DNA sequence: TGTGCCAGTAGCTATTGGGGACAGGGAGTCTATGGCTACACCTTC.

The chain carries TRBV6-5 and TRBJ2-1, with 8 nucleotides matching TRBD2. The V gene end was trimmed by 3 bases and the J gene end by 6 bases; junction bases not matched to a gene: 7. The length of the CDR3 is 15 residues. Germline loops: CDR1 MNHEY, CDR2 SVGAGI. CDR3 in amino acids: CASSYSGLAPNEQFF. The CDR3 DNA follows: TGTGCCAGCAGTTATTCCGGACTAGCTCCCAATGAGCAGTTCTTC.

The V gene is TRBV6-5, the J gene TRBJ2-1, with TRBD2 matching over 9 bases. J lost 6 bases, V lost 6 bases, and 9 bases had no gene match. The germline V gene encodes CDR1 MNHEY and CDR2 SVGAGI. The CDR3 is 15 residues long. Here the CDR3 reads CASSRTSDFFNEQFF. CDR3 DNA sequence: TGTGCCAGCAGCCGGACTAGCGATTTTTTCAATGAGCAGTTCTTC.

The chain recombines TRBV5-4 with TRBJ2-7, with 8 bases lining up with TRBD1. Germline V CDR1 and CDR2: SGHNT, YYREEE (reference sequence). With V trimmed by 4 bases and J by 5 bases, 11 bases remained unmatched. The CDR3 sequence is 15 residues long. CDR3 sequence reads: CASSAPLTGDHEQYF. The DNA of the CDR3 is TGTGCCAGCAGCGCCCCCCTGACAGGGGACCACGAGCAGTACTTC.

The V and J genes are TRBV12-3 or TRBV12-4 and TRBJ2-4; perhaps TRBD2 as D (6 bases). This CDR3 region has 13 residues. Trimming took off 8 bases at V and 10 bases at J, with 18 bases between the two ends. The CDR3 DNA is TGTGCCAGCGCTCCGGGACTGAGATGGATTCAGTACTTC. Its protein product is CASAPGLRWIQYF.

This chain joins TRBV6-2 or TRBV6-3 and TRBJ2-7, with D hard to call. Germline CDR1 MNHEY, CDR2 SVGEGT. The CDR3 is made up of 14 amino acids. The V and J ends lost 1 base and 4 bases respectively, with 11 bases between them. CDR3 nucleotide sequence: TGTGCCAGCAGTTACTACGACCCTCGTTACGAGCAGTACTTC. Its protein product is CASSYYDPRYEQYF.